These 11 T cell receptor beta chains came from one sample sequenced in a study of blood T cells in healthy people across ages. Next came a second PCR, run for about 6 to 12 cycles, which used a sample-barcoded 5' primer along with a J-beta primer mix. TCRdb fed the 5' RACE reads into MiXCR, producing one record per CDR3 protein. The profile shows some 690,000 distinct CDR3 sequences, 22% of them singletons. The specimen sequenced was blood. The receptors shown here come from an older man in good health.

The chain is built from TRBV2 and TRBJ2-1; TRBD1 or TRBD2 may be the D gene (6 bases each). Germline V gives CDR1 SNHLY, CDR2 FYNNEI. The CDR3 consists of 14 residues. Trimming took off 3 bases at V and 4 bases at J, with 10 bases between the two ends. The CDR3 bases are TGTGCCAGCAGTGACGGGGGCAGTTACAATGAGCAGTTCTTC. Encoded protein: CASSDGGSYNEQFF.

The V gene is TRBV20-1, the J gene TRBJ2-7; 8 nucleotides agree with TRBD1. Germline CDR1 DFQATT, CDR2 SNEGSKA (reference sequence). This CDR3 has 15 amino acids. Trimming took 5 bases from V and 0 from J; bases not matched to a gene: 9. The CDR3 region is CSAFRTGISSYEQYF. The CDR3 DNA reads TGCAGTGCTTTTAGGACAGGGATTAGCTCCTACGAGCAGTACTTC.

This clonotype showed up just a few times. The rearrangement links TRBV7-2 to TRBJ2-7; possibly TRBD1 for D (7 bases). The germline V and J ends were trimmed by 7 bases and 3 bases, with 22 bases remaining between them. CDR3 length: 16 residues. Germline V lookup: CDR1 SGHTA, CDR2 FQGNSA. DNA of the CDR3: TGTGCCAGCACCAAACAGGGGATTGGCGGGAACTACGAGCAGTACTTC. It codes for CASTKQGIGGNYEQYF.

This clonotype was detected only a few times. The chain joins TRBV7-2 to TRBJ1-3, with D possibly being TRBD1 (6 bases). V was clipped by 1 base and J by 0 bases, with 16 bases between them. Germline CDR1 reads SGHTA; CDR2 reads FQGNSA. The CDR3 sequence is 18 residues long. The CDR3 sequence is CASSLEGTGPFSGNTIYF. The CDR3 DNA is TGTGCCAGCAGCTTAGAGGGAACAGGGCCCTTCTCTGGAAACACCATATATTTT.

CDR3 residues: CASSPVTSAGGYTF. CDR3 in DNA: TGCGCCAGCAGCCCGGTCACCTCTGCGGGAGGCTACACCTTC. This sequence joins TRBV5-1 and TRBJ1-2; the D is unclear. The germline V and J ends were trimmed by 4 bases and 8 bases, with 18 bases remaining between them. Germline CDR1 reads SGHRS; CDR2 reads YFSETQ. The CDR3 spans 14 residues.

The chain's CDR3 is CASSPTRQDSSLHF. The DNA for the CDR3 is TGTGCCAGCTCCCCCACGAGACAGGACTCATCCCTCCACTTT. V and J are TRBV18 and TRBJ1-6; possible D gene TRBD1, 6 bases. The ends were cut back, 6 bases at V and 14 bases at J, with 20 bases in the middle. CDR3 length: 14 amino acids. The germline gives CDR1 KGHSH, CDR2 LQKENI.

This clonotype was seen just once. The chain links TRBV2 to TRBJ2-7; D is possibly TRBD1 (6 bases). In germline, CDR1 is SNHLY, CDR2 FYNNEI. The CDR3 spans 18 residues. V was cut by 5 bases and J by 0 bases, with 23 bases left in between. The CDR3 sequence: CASSRAKDKLGGSYEQYV. As DNA, the CDR3 is TGTGCCAGCAGTCGAGCGAAGGACAAATTAGGGGGCTCCTACGAGCAGTACGTC.

The V and J genes are TRBV5-6 and TRBJ1-2; possible D gene TRBD1, 5 bases. The germline V and J ends were trimmed by 1 base and 0 bases, with 10 bases remaining between them. From germline, CDR1 is SGHDT and CDR2 YYEEEE. This CDR3 comprises 15 residues. The CDR3 here is CASSLLQGTNYGYTF. As DNA, the CDR3 is TGTGCCAGCAGCTTGTTGCAGGGAACTAACTATGGCTACACCTTC.

The table lists this clonotype with a few counts. This chain links TRBV29-1 with TRBJ2-1; possible D gene TRBD1, 6 bases. The end of the DNA is better explained by TRBJ2-7, so the J call may be wrong. Germline V gene sequence: CDR1 SQVTM, CDR2 ANQGSEA. The CDR3 spans 11 residues. Here the CDR3 reads CSVSDSYEQYV. In DNA, the CDR3 is TGCAGCGTATCGGACAGCTACGAGCAGTACGTC.

The table lists this clonotype with a few counts. As DNA, the CDR3 is TGTGCCAGCAGTCTTCCAACCGGGCATACGCAGTATTTT. It translates to CASSLPTGHTQYF. The genes are TRBV12-3 or TRBV12-4 and TRBJ2-3; D remains ambiguous. V was shortened by 5 bases and J by 7 bases, with 13 bases between the two germline ends. CDR3 length: 13 residues.

CDR3 sequence: CASSLRGGPDGYTF. CDR3 coding DNA: TGTGCCAGCAGTCTAAGAGGGGGGCCGGATGGCTACACCTTC. The gene calls are TRBV12-3 or TRBV12-4 and TRBJ1-2; a weak D match, TRBD1 (6 bases). The V and J ends lost 5 bases and 6 bases respectively, with 16 bases between them. The CDR3 consists of 14 residues.